This T cell receptor beta chain came from a study of T cells expressing NK-cell markers. As for the study in general: Sequencing of TCR beta repertoires drew on sorted CD3+CD56+NKG2C+, CD3+CD56+NKG2C- and CD3+CD56-NKG2C+ T cells. HCMV seropositivity characterized most of the eight sequenced donors, and seronegativity one. Whole-study results and caveats: Expanded clones of NKG2C+ T cells had an unclear HCMV specificity.

Per the germline V gene, CDR1 is SGHTA and CDR2 is FQGNSA. The CDR3 extends over 15 amino acids. A note on this clonotype: Its antigen is not known.

From its re-call of the 5' RACE reads, TCRdb lists each CDR3 protein once, without DNA. The listing records roughly 150,000 distinct CDR3 sequences. The sequencing sample was made of blood T cells: a sorted CD56 or NKG2C T cell subset, CD4+ or CD8+ T cells, or bulk PBMC T cells (not recorded which). The sequence was collected from a woman between 18 and 69 years old in good health. This rearrangement joins TRBV7-2 to TRBJ1-2; the TRBD1 assignment by TCRdb is unverifiable without DNA. The CDR3 reads CASSLSDRGLIGYTF.